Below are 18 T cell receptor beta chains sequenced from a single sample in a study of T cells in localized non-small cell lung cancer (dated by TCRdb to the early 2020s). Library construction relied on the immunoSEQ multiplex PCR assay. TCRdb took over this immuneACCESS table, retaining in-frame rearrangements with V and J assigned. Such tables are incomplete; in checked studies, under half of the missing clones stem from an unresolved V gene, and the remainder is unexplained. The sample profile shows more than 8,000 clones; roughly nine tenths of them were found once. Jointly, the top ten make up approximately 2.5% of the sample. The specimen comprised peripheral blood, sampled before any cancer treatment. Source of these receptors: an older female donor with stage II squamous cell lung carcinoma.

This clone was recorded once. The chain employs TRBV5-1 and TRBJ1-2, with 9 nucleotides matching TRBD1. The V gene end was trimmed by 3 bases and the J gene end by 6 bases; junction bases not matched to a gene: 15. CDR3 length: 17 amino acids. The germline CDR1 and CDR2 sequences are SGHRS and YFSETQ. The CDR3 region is CASSSGQGTIEGHGYTF. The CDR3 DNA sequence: TGCGCCAGCAGCTCAGGACAGGGGACAATCGAAGGACATGGCTACACCTTC.

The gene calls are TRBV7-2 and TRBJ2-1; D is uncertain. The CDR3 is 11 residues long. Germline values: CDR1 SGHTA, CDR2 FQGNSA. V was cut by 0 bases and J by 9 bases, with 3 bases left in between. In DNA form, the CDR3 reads TGTGCCAGCAGCTTAGCTGTTGAGCAGTTCTTC. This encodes CASSLAVEQFF.

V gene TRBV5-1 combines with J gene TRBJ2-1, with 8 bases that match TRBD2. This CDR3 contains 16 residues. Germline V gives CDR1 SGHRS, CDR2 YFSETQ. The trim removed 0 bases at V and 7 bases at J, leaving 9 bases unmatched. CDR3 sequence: CASSLGTAQRGNEQFF. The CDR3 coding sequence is TGCGCCAGCAGCTTGGGCACCGCCCAGCGGGGGAATGAGCAGTTCTTC.

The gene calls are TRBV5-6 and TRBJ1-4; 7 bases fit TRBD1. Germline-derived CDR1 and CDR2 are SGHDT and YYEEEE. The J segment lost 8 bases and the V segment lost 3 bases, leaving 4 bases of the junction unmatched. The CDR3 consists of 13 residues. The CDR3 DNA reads TGTGCCAGCAGCTCTGGGACAGACGAAAAACTGTTTTTT. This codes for CASSSGTDEKLFF.

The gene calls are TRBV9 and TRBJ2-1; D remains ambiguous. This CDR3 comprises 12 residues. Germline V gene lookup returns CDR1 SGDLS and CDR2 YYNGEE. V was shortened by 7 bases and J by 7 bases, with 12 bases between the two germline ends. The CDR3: CASGLLWNEQFF. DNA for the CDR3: TGTGCCAGCGGGCTTCTGTGGAATGAGCAGTTCTTC.

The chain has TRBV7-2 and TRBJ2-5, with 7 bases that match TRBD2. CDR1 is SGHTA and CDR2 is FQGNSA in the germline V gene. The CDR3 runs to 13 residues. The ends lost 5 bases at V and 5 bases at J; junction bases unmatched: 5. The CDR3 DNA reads TGTGCCAGCAGCGGGACTACGGGGGAGACCCAGTACTTC. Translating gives CASSGTTGETQYF.

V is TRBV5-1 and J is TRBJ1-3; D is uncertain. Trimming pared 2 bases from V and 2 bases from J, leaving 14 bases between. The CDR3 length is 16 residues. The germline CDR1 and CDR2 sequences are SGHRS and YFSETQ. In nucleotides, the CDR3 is TGCGCCAGCAGCTTTAACACACCGGGCCCTGGAAACACCATATATTTT. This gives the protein CASSFNTPGPGNTIYF. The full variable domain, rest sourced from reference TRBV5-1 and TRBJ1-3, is KAGVTQTPRYLIKTRGQQVTLSCSPISGHRSVSWYQQTPGQGLQFLFEYFSETQRNKGNFPGRFSGRQFSNSRSEMNVSTLELGDSALYLCASSFNTPGPGNTIYFGEGSWLTVV.

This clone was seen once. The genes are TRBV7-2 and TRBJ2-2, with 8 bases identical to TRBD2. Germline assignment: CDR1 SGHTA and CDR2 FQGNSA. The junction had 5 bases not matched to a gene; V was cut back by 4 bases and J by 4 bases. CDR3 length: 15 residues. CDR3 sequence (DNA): TGTGCCAGCAGCTCTACTAGCGGCTTCACCGGGGAGCTGTTTTTT. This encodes CASSSTSGFTGELFF.

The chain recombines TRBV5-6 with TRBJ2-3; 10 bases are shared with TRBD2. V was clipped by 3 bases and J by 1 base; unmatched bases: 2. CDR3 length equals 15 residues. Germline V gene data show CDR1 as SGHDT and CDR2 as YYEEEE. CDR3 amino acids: CASSSGLAGTDTQYF. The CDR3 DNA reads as TGTGCCAGCAGCTCCGGACTAGCGGGCACAGATACGCAGTATTTT.

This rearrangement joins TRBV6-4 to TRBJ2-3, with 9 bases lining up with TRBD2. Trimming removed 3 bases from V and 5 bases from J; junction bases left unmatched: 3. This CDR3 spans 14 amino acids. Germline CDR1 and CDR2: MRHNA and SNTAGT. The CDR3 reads CASSEFSGRDTQYF. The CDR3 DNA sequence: TGTGCCAGCAGTGAGTTTAGCGGGAGAGATACGCAGTATTTT.

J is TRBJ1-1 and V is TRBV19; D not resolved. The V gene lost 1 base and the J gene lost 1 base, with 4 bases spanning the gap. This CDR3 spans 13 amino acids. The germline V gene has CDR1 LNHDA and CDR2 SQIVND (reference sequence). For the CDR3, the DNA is TGTGCCAGTAGTATAGGACAGAACACTGAAGCTTTCTTT. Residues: CASSIGQNTEAFF.

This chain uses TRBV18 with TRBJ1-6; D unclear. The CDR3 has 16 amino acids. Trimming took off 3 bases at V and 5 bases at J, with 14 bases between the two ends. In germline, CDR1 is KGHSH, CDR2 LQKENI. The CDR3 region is CASSPLVSGNNSPLHF. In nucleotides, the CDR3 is TGTGCCAGCTCACCCCTCGTAAGCGGCAATAATTCACCCCTCCACTTT.

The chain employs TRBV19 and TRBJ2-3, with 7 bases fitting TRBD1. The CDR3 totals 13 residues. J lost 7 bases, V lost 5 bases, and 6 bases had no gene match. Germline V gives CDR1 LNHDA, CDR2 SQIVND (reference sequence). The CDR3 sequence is CASSPGTVHTQYF. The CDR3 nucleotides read TGTGCCAGTAGTCCGGGGACAGTTCATACGCAGTATTTT.

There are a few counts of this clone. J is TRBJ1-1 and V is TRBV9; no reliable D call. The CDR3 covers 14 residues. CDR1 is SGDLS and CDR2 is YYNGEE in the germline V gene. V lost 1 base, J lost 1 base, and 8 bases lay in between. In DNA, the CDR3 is TGTGCCAGCAGCGTAATAAGTGCGAACACTGAAGCTTTCTTT. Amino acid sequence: CASSVISANTEAFF.

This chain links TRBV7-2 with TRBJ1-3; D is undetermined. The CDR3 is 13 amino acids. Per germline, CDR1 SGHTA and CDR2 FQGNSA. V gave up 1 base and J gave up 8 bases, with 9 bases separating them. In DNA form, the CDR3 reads TGTGCCAGCAGCTTAGAACTGAGGGACACCATATATTTT. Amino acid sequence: CASSLELRDTIYF.

The CDR3 loop reads CASSTSGIFSYEQYF. The CDR3, as DNA: TGTGCCAGCAGCACGAGCGGGATCTTCTCCTACGAGCAGTACTTC. The J gene is TRBJ2-7, the V gene TRBV7-9, with 7 bases aligning to TRBD2. The CDR3 has 15 residues. V gave up 5 bases and J gave up 0 bases; unmatched junction bases: 7. Germline CDR1 and CDR2: SEHNR and FQNEAQ (reference sequence).

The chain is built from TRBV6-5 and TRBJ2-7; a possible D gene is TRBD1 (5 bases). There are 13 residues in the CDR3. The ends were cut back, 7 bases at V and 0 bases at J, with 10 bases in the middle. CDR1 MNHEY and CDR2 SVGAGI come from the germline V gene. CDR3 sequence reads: CASTKGISYEQYF. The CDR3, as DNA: TGTGCCAGCACCAAGGGGATCTCCTACGAGCAGTACTTC.

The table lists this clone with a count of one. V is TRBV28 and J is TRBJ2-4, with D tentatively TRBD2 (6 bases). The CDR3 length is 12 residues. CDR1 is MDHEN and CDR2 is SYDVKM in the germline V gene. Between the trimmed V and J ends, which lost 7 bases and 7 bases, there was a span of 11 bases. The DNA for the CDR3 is TGTGCCAGCAACGAAGGAGGGAACATTCAGTACTTC. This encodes CASNEGGNIQYF.